This passage covers 24 T cell receptor beta chains from one sample sequenced in a study of regulatory and conventional T cells in RAG deficiency. Genomic DNA came from blood regulatory T cells gated CD4+ CD25-high CD127-low. Profiled with immunoSEQ multiplex PCR; TCRdb holds only in-frame clones, not every one. This table holds roughly 28,000 clones, around 90% found once. In addition, the sample was reused for a study of regulatory T cells. This second study says: The primer mix had 52 TRBV and 13 TRBJ primers.

The material sequenced was Tregs sorted from blood. These receptors originate from a human donor in good health.

This chain connects TRBV4-1 to TRBJ1-3; 8 bases are shared with TRBD1. The CDR3 consists of 15 residues. V lost 5 bases to trimming and J lost 3 bases; unmatched junction nucleotides: 6. The germline V gene has CDR1 MGHRA and CDR2 YSYEKL. For the CDR3, the DNA is TGCGCCAGCAGCGGGACAGGTTTTCGTGGAAACACCATATATTTT. Its protein product is CASSGTGFRGNTIYF.

J is TRBJ1-6 and V is TRBV7-2, with D unresolved. From germline, CDR1 is SGHTA and CDR2 FQGNSA. The CDR3 runs 14 residues. V was trimmed by 5 bases and J by 9 bases, leaving 14 bases between them. In DNA, the CDR3 is TGTGCCAGCAGCAGAATCAGAAAGGGTTCACCCCTCCACTTT. It codes for CASSRIRKGSPLHF.

The genes are TRBV10-3 and TRBJ2-1, with 7 bases identical to TRBD1. V dropped 7 bases and J dropped 5; count of bases not matched to a gene: 20. This CDR3 has 18 residues. Germline CDR1 reads ENHRY; CDR2 reads SYGVKD. This CDR3 is CAIKRGLRTGPENNEQFF. The CDR3 coding sequence is TGTGCCATCAAAAGGGGGCTTCGGACTGGACCGGAAAACAATGAGCAGTTCTTC.

The rearrangement links TRBV7-9 to TRBJ2-2; no reliable D call. The length of the CDR3 is 14 residues. Germline V gene data show CDR1 as SEHNR and CDR2 as FQNEAQ (reference sequence). Trimming stripped 2 bases from V and 3 bases from J, with 7 bases between. The CDR3: CASSLLSDTGELFF. The CDR3 bases are TGTGCCAGCAGCTTATTATCCGACACCGGGGAGCTGTTTTTT. The entire variable domain, with the rest obtained from reference TRBV7-9 and TRBJ2-2, is as follows: DTGVSQNPRHKITKRGQNVTFRCDPISEHNRLYWYRQTLGQGPEFLTYFQNEAQLEKSRLLSDRFSAERPKGSFSTLEIQRTEQGDSAMYLCASSLLSDTGELFFGEGSRLTVL.

The count of this clone is one. The V and J genes are TRBV28 and TRBJ1-6, with D unresolved. CDR3 length: 13 residues. Germline V gene sequence: CDR1 MDHEN, CDR2 SYDVKM. The V gene lost 3 bases and the J gene lost 9 bases, with 9 bases spanning the gap. CDR3 DNA: TGTGCCAGCAGTTTGTACGGAGTTTCACCCCTCCACTTT. Protein product: CASSLYGVSPLHF.

V gene TRBV6-1 combines with J gene TRBJ1-1; no clear D. The germline gives CDR1 MNHNS, CDR2 SASEGT. The CDR3 contains 10 residues. The V end lost 5 bases, the J end lost 4 bases, and 2 bases lay between the germline ends. For the CDR3, the DNA is TGTGCCAGCAGTCTCACTGAAGCTTTCTTT. It encodes CASSLTEAFF.

The chain is built from TRBV6-5 and TRBJ1-6; D gene unclear. The CDR3 is 12 amino acids. V was trimmed by 0 bases and J by 10 bases, leaving 4 bases between them. CDR1 and CDR2 (germline): MNHEY, SVGAGI. As DNA, the CDR3 is TGTGCCAGCAGTTACTCGGCCTCACCCCTCCACTTT. This encodes CASSYSASPLHF.

V and J are TRBV29-1 and TRBJ2-2; 8 bases are a match to TRBD1. There are 17 residues in the CDR3. From germline, CDR1 is SQVTM and CDR2 ANQGSEA. The ends lost 6 bases at V and 0 bases at J; junction bases unmatched: 12. The CDR3 DNA follows: TGCAGCGTGCCAAGACAGGGGCCAAACCCGAACACCGGGGAGCTGTTTTTT. It is translated as CSVPRQGPNPNTGELFF.

The chain has TRBV30 and TRBJ1-1; no firm D call. Trimming cost V 6 bases and J 4 bases, with 12 bases left between them. There are 12 residues in the CDR3. CDR1 is GTSNPN and CDR2 is SVGIG in the germline V gene (reference sequence). CDR3 nucleotides: TGTGCCTGTTGGGGTATGGGCACTGAAGCTTTCTTT. Translating it yields CACWGMGTEAFF.

The chain joins TRBV9 to TRBJ1-1, with D unresolved. CDR1 is SGDLS and CDR2 is YYNGEE in the germline V gene. The CDR3 covers 15 residues. V lost 0 bases, J lost 0 bases, and 9 bases lay in between. Here the CDR3 reads CASSVGVLMNTEAFF. In DNA form, the CDR3 reads TGTGCCAGCAGCGTAGGAGTGTTGATGAACACTGAAGCTTTCTTT.

This chain uses TRBV5-6 with TRBJ2-1; no definite D call. The CDR3 consists of 16 residues. Germline V gene sequence: CDR1 SGHDT, CDR2 YYEEEE. Trimming removed 0 bases at V and 0 bases at J, with 10 bases between. This chain's CDR3 is CASSLVLAGSYNEQFF. CDR3 DNA sequence: TGTGCCAGCAGCTTGGTCTTGGCAGGCTCCTACAATGAGCAGTTCTTC.

This chain uses TRBV9 with TRBJ1-2; the D is unclear. The CDR3 runs to 13 residues. V was cut by 4 bases and J by 7 bases, with 14 bases left in between. CDR1 is SGDLS and CDR2 is YYNGEE in the germline V gene. The CDR3 protein is CASSTTPLGGYTF. Here the CDR3 DNA reads TGTGCCAGCAGCACGACACCTTTGGGTGGCTACACCTTC. Complete variable domain (other parts from reference TRBV9 and TRBJ1-2): DSGVTQTPKHLITATGQRVTLRCSPRSGDLSVYWYQQSLDQGLQFLIQYYNGEERAKGNILERFSAQQFPDLHSELNLSSLELGDSALYFCASSTTPLGGYTFGSGTRLTVV.

The chain uses TRBV9 and TRBJ2-1, with D perhaps TRBD2 (7 bases). CDR3 length equals 15 residues. Germline V lookup: CDR1 SGDLS, CDR2 YYNGEE. V was shortened by 4 bases and J by 4 bases, with 15 bases between the two germline ends. CDR3 region: CASSIAGGPYNEQFF. For the CDR3, the DNA is TGTGCCAGCAGCATCGCCGGGGGGCCTTACAATGAGCAGTTCTTC.

This chain links TRBV28 with TRBJ2-5; D is possibly TRBD1 (5 bases). The CDR3 sequence is 14 residues long. Looked up from germline, CDR1 is MDHEN and CDR2 is SYDVKM. V lost 2 bases to trimming and J lost 1 base, with 8 bases between them. The CDR3 sequence: CASSLGAAQETQYF. CDR3 DNA sequence: TGTGCCAGCAGTTTAGGGGCTGCCCAAGAGACCCAGTACTTC.

V is TRBV11-2 and J is TRBJ1-1, with D tentatively TRBD1 (6 bases). The CDR3 length is 15 residues. Germline V gives CDR1 SGHAT, CDR2 FQNNGV. Trimming took off 0 bases at V and 2 bases at J, with 10 bases between the two ends. The CDR3 region has the DNA TGTGCCAGCAGCTTAGATAGGGGGGAAAACACTGAAGCTTTCTTT. It specifies CASSLDRGENTEAFF.

The V call is TRBV6-1, the J call TRBJ2-5; D remains unclear. This CDR3 region has 14 residues. Germline loops: CDR1 MNHNS, CDR2 SASEGT. V dropped 2 bases and J dropped 4 bases, with 11 bases sitting between them. CDR3 DNA sequence: TGTGCCAGCAGTGAAAGGAACAGTCGAGAGACCCAGTACTTC. This encodes CASSERNSRETQYF.

This clone was seen a few times. This chain links TRBV6-5 with TRBJ1-1; D is ambiguous. The CDR3 is 12 residues long. Germline V gene lookup returns CDR1 MNHEY and CDR2 SVGAGI. V was cut by 7 bases and J by 4 bases, with 10 bases left in between. The CDR3 here is CASTAMGTEAFF. The CDR3 bases are TGTGCCAGCACCGCAATGGGCACTGAAGCTTTCTTT.

The V gene is TRBV5-1, the J gene TRBJ2-7; D is tentatively TRBD1 or TRBD2 (5 bases each). V was pared by 3 bases and J by 3 bases, with 10 bases between. The length of the CDR3 is 13 residues. Per the germline V gene, CDR1 is SGHRS and CDR2 is YFSETQ. CDR3 sequence: CASSSQAGYEQYF. The CDR3 DNA follows: TGCGCCAGCAGCTCACAGGCGGGCTACGAGCAGTACTTC.

The chain recombines TRBV9 with TRBJ2-2, with 8 bases aligning to TRBD1. This CDR3 spans 18 amino acids. V lost 3 bases, J lost 1 base, and 11 bases stayed unmatched. Germline loops: CDR1 SGDLS, CDR2 YYNGEE. CDR3 bases: TGTGCCAGCAGCGCCGTATTCACTGGGACAGGGAACACCGGGGAGCTGTTTTTT. Residues: CASSAVFTGTGNTGELFF.

The V and J genes are TRBV5-4 and TRBJ2-7; TRBD1 agrees at 7 bases. Germline CDR1 and CDR2: SGHNT and YYREEE (reference sequence). J gave up 5 bases and V 4 bases, and 9 bases lay outside the gene matches. CDR3 length: 14 residues. The CDR3 DNA follows: TGTGCCAGCAGCCATAAACAGGGGATGGACGAGCAGTACTTC. This sequence encodes CASSHKQGMDEQYF.

CDR3 sequence reads: CASISGQGRGNEKLFF. In nucleotides, the CDR3 is TGTGCCAGCATCTCGGGACAGGGCAGGGGTAATGAAAAACTGTTTTTT. The chain recombines TRBV7-9 with TRBJ1-4; 9 bases match TRBD1. The germline V gene has CDR1 SEHNR and CDR2 FQNEAQ (reference sequence). The CDR3 is made up of 16 amino acids. V dropped 7 bases and J dropped 4; count of bases not matched to a gene: 10.

The rearrangement links TRBV5-1 to TRBJ2-7; D possibly corresponds to TRBD1 (5 bases). Trimming cost V 4 bases and J 5 bases, with 22 bases left between them. Germline CDR1 reads SGHRS; CDR2 reads YFSETQ. The CDR3 sequence is 16 residues long. CDR3 nucleotides: TGCGCCAGCAGCCTAACCGCGACAGTCTACCTCAACGAGCAGTACTTC. This codes for CASSLTATVYLNEQYF. Looking up the rest from reference TRBV5-1 and TRBJ2-7 gives the full variable domain: KAGVTQTPRYLIKTRGQQVTLSCSPISGHRSVSWYQQTPGQGLQFLFEYFSETQRNKGNFPGRFSGRQFSNSRSEMNVSTLELGDSALYLCASSLTATVYLNEQYFGPGTRLTVT.

V and J are TRBV30 and TRBJ1-3; D remains unclear. Germline V gene data show CDR1 as GTSNPN and CDR2 as SVGIG (reference sequence). V lost 4 bases to trimming and J lost 4 bases, with 11 bases between them. The CDR3 runs to 13 residues. CDR3 coding DNA: TGTGCCTGGATAGGTATCAAGGGAAACACCATATATTTT. This encodes CAWIGIKGNTIYF.

The chain recombines TRBV25-1 with TRBJ2-1; TRBD2 matches at 12 bases. V lost 2 bases, J lost 7 bases, and 3 bases stayed unmatched. CDR3 size: 15 residues. Germline CDR1 reads MGHDK; CDR2 reads SYGVNS. The CDR3 DNA follows: TGTGCCAGCAGTGAACTAGGACTAGCGGGGAATGAGCAGTTCTTC. Its translation: CASSELGLAGNEQFF.